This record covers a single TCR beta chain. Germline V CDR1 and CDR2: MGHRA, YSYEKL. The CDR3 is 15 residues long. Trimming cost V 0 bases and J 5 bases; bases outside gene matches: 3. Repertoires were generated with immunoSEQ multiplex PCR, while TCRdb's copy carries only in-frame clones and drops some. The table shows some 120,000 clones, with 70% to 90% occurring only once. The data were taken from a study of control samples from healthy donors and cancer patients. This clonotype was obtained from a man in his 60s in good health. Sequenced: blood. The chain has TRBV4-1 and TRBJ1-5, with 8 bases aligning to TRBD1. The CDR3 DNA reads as TGCGCCAGCAGCCAAGAAGGACAGGGTCATCAGCCCCAGCATTTT. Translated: CASSQEGQGHQPQHF.